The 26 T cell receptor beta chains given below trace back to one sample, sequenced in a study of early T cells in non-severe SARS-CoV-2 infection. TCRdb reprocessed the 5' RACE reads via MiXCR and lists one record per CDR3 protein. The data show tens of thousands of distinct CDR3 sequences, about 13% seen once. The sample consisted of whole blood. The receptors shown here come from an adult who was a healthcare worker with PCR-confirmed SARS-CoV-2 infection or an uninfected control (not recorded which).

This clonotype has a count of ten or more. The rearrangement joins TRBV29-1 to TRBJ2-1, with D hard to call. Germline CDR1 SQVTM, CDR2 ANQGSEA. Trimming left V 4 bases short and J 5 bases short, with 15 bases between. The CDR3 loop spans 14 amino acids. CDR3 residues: CSVVQVGLDNEQFF. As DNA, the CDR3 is TGCAGCGTTGTCCAGGTAGGCTTGGACAATGAGCAGTTCTTC.

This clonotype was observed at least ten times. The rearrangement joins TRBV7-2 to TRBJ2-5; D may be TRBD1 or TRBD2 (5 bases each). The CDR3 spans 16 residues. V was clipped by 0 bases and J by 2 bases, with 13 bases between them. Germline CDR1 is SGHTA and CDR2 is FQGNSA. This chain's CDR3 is CASSLAGTGIQETQYF. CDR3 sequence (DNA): TGTGCCAGCAGCTTAGCAGGGACGGGGATTCAAGAGACCCAGTACTTC. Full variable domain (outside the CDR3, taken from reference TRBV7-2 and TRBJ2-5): GAGVSQSPSNKVTEKGKDVELRCDPISGHTALYWYRQSLGQGLEFLIYFQGNSAPDKSGLPSDRFSAERTGGSVSTLTIQRTQQEDSAVYLCASSLAGTGIQETQYFGPGTRLLVL.

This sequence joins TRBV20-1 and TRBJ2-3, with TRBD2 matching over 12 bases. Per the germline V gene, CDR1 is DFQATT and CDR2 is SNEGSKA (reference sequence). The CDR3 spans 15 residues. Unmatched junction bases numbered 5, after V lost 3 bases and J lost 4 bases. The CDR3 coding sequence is TGCAGTGCTAGCGCGACTAGCGGGAGATCAGATACGCAGTATTTT. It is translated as CSASATSGRSDTQYF.

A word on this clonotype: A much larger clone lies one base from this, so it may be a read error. For the CDR3, the DNA is TGTGCCAGCAGCTTCATCGGACAGGGCTACGAGCAGCACTTC. It yields the protein CASSFIGQGYEQHF. J is TRBJ2-7 and V is TRBV5-6, with 8 bases aligning to TRBD1. This CDR3 is built from 14 residues. Germline loops: CDR1 SGHDT, CDR2 YYEEEE.

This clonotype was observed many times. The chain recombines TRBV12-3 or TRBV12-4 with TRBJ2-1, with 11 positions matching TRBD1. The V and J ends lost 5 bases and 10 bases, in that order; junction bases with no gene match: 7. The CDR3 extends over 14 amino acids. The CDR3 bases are TGTGCCAGCAGTCCACGGGACAGGGGGTTAGAGCAGTTCTTC. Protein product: CASSPRDRGLEQFF.

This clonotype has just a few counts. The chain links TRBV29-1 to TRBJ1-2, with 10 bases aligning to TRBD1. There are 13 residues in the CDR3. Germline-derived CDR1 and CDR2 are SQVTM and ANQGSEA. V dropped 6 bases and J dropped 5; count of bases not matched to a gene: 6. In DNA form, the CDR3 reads TGCAGCGTGGCGGGACAGGGGTCGTATGGCTACACCTTC. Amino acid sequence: CSVAGQGSYGYTF. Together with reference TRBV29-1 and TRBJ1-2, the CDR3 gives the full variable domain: SAVISQKPSRDICQRGTSLTIQCQVDSQVTMMFWYRQQPGQSLTLIATANQGSEATYESGFVIDKFPISRPNLTFSTLTVSNMSPEDSSIYLCSVAGQGSYGYTFGSGTRLTVV.

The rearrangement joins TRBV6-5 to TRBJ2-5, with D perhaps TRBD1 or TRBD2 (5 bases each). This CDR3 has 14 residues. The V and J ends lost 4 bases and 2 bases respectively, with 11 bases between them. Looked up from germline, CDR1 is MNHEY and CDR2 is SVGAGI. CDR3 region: CASSWQGPQETQYF. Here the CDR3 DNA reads TGTGCCAGCAGTTGGCAGGGACCACAAGAGACCCAGTACTTC.

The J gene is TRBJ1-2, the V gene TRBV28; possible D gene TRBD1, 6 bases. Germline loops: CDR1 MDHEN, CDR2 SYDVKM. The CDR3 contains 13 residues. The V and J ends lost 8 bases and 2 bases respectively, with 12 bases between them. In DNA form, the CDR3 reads TGTGCCAGCGGCACAGGGATCAACTATGGCTACACCTTC. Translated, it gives CASGTGINYGYTF.

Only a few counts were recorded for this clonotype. The CDR3 bases are TGTGCCAGCAGCCCCAGCGGGGGCTGGGATTATCTGGGGGAGCAGTTCTTC. It is translated as CASSPSGGWDYLGEQFF. The rearrangement uses TRBV27 and TRBJ2-1; 8 positions agree with TRBD2. With V trimmed by 6 bases and J by 10 bases, 20 bases remained unmatched. This CDR3 region has 17 residues. From germline, CDR1 is MNHEY and CDR2 SMNVEV (reference sequence).

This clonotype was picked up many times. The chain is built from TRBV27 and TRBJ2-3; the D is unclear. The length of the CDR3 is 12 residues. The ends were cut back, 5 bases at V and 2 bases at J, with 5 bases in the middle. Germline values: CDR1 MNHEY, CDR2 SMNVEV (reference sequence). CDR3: CASSPNTDTQYF. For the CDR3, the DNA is TGTGCCAGCAGTCCCAACACAGATACGCAGTATTTT.

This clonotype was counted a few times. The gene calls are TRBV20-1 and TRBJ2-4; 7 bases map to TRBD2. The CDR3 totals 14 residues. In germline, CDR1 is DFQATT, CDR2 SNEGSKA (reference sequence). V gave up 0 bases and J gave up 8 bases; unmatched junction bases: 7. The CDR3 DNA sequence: TGCAGTGCTAGAGATTTAGGAGGGAGGGACATTCAGTACTTC. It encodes CSARDLGGRDIQYF.

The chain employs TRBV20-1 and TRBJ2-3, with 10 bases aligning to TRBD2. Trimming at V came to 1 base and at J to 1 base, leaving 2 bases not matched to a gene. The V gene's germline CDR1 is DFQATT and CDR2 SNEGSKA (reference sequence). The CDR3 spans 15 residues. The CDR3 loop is CSARVGTSGTDTQYF. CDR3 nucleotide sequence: TGCAGTGCTAGAGTAGGGACTAGCGGCACAGATACGCAGTATTTT.

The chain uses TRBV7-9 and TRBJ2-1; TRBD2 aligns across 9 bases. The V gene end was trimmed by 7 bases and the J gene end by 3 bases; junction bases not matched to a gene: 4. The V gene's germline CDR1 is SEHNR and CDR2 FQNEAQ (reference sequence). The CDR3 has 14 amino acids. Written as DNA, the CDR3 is TGTGCCAGCACCCTTAGCGGGAGCTACAATGAGCAGTTCTTC. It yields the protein CASTLSGSYNEQFF.

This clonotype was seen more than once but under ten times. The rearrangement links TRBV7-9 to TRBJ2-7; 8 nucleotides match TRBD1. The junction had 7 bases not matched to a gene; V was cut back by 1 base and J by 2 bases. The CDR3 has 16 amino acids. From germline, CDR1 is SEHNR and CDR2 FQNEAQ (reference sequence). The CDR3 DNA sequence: TGTGCCAGCAGCTTAGATAGGACAGGGTCAGCCTACGAGCAGTACTTC. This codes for CASSLDRTGSAYEQYF.

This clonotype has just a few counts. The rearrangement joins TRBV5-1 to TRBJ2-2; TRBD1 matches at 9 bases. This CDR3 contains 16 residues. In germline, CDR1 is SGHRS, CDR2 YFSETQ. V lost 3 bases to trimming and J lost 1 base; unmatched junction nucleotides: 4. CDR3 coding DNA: TGCGCCAGCAGCTCACTGGACAGGGGGAACACCGGGGAGCTGTTTTTT. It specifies CASSSLDRGNTGELFF.

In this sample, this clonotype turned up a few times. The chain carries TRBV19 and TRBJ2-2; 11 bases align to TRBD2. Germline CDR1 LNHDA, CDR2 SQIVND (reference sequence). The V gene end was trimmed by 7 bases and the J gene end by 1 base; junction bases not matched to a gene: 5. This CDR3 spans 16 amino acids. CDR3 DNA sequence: TGTGCCAGTATGAGTCTAGCGGGAGGGAACACCGGGGAGCTGTTTTTT. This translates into CASMSLAGGNTGELFF. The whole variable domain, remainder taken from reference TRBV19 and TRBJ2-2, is DGGITQSPKYLFRKEGQNVTLSCEQNLNHDAMYWYRQDPGQGLRLIYYSQIVNDFQKGDIAEGYSVSREKKESFPLTVTSAQKNPTAFYLCASMSLAGGNTGELFFGEGSRLTVL.

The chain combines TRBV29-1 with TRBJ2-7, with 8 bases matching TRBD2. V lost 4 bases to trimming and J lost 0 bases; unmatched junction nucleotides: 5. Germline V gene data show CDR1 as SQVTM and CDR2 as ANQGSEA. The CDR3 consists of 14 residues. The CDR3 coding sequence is TGCAGCGTTGGGTTAGCGGGAAGCTCCTACGAGCAGTACTTC. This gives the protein CSVGLAGSSYEQYF.

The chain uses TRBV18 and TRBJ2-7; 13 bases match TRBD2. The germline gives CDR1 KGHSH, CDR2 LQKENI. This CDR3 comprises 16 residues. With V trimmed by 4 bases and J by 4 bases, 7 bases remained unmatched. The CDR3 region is CASSQLLAGGPYEQYF. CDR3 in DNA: TGTGCCAGCTCACAACTACTAGCGGGAGGGCCTTACGAGCAGTACTTC.

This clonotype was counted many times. The CDR3 DNA is TGTGCCACCTCGGGACAGGGGGTGATGAACACTGAAGCTTTCTTT. Protein sequence: CATSGQGVMNTEAFF. This sequence joins TRBV2 and TRBJ1-1; 11 positions agree with TRBD1. V lost 10 bases and J lost 0; bases outside the gene matches: 7. Germline-derived CDR1 and CDR2 are SNHLY and FYNNEI. The length of the CDR3 is 15 residues.

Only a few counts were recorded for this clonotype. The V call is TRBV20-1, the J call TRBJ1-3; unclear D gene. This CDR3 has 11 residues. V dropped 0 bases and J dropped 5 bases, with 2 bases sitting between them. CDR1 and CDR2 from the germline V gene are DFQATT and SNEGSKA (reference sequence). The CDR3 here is CSARDRNTIYF. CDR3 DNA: TGCAGTGCTAGAGATCGAAACACCATATATTTT.

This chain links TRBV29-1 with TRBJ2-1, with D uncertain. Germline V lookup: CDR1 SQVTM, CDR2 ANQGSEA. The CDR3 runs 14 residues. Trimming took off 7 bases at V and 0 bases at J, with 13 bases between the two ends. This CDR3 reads CSALPGSSYNEQFF. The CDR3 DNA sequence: TGCAGCGCCCTCCCCGGAAGCTCCTACAATGAGCAGTTCTTC.

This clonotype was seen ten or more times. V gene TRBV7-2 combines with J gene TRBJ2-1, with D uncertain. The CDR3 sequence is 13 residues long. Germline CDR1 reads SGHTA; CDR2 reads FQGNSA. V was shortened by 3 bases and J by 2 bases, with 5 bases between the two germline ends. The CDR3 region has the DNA TGTGCCAGCAGCTTGACCACCTACAATGAGCAGTTCTTC. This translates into CASSLTTYNEQFF.

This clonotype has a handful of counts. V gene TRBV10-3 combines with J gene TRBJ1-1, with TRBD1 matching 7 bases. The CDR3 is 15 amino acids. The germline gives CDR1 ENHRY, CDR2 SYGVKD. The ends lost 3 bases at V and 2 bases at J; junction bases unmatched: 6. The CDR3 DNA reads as TGTGCCATCAGTGAAACCGGGACAGTTAACACTGAAGCTTTCTTT. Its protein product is CAISETGTVNTEAFF.

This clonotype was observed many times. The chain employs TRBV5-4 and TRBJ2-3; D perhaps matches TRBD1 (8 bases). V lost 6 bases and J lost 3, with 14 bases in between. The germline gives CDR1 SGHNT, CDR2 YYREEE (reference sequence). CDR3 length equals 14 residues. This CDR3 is CASTDRGGTDTQYF. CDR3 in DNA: TGTGCCAGCACCGACAGGGGAGGGACAGATACGCAGTATTTT.

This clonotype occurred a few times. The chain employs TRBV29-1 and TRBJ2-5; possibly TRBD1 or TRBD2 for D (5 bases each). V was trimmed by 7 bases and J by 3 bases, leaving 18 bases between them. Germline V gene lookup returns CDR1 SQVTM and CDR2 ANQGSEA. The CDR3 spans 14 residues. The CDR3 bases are TGCAGCGCATTGGCCGGGACGCCAGAAGAGACCCAGTACTTC. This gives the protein CSALAGTPEETQYF.

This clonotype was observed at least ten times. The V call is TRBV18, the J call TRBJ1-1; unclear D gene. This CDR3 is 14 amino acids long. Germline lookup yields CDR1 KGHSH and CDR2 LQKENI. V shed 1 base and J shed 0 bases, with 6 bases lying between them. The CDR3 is CASSPQGMNTEAFF. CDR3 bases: TGTGCCAGCTCACCACAGGGCATGAACACTGAAGCTTTCTTT.